This TCR beta chain was recorded in a study of cytomegalovirus exposure and HLA in healthy donors (dated by TCRdb to the late 2010s). Regarding the research as a whole: According to an earlier analysis of 587 of the donors, about 170 million T cells yielded roughly 110 million unique TCR beta sequences and approximately 280 Gb of sequence data. In an earlier analysis of 550 to 700 of the donors, high-throughput TCR beta sequencing was used to judge whether each TCR beta V gene segment behaved as functional or pseudogenic. Among about 360 genotyped donors of the cohort, an average of around 240,000 unique TCR beta nucleotide sequences were sequenced per donor, 15% to 20% of them non-productive. Donor age, sex, ethnicity and CMV serostatus were compiled together with the repertoire data. The study was designed to test whether signatures of past pathogen exposure could be identified by cataloging public T cell receptors. A handful of DR-DQ haplotypes were handled as single units for association and clustering because linkage in the cohort was strong. To predict cytomegalovirus infection status, the study combined high-throughput TCR immunosequencing, statistical association of individual TCRs with disease status, and machine learning. In the later analysis, no new phenotypic data were used to find candidate immune exposures; instead, reliance was placed on TCR beta sequences and their occurrence across donors. A later genetic analysis used genome-wide SNP genotypes for about 55% of the 666 donors, treating that subset as a discovery cohort. Every repertoire in the discovery cohort had been generated on one and the same sequencing platform. An early release covering 550 to 700 HLA-typed donors comprised approximately 300 gigabases of sequencing data and tens of millions of unique TCR sequences. The genetic ancestry cluster associated with self-reported Caucasian donors included about 81% of the roughly 380 genotyped donors. A later analysis re-analyzed previously published TCR beta repertoires from 660 or so donors and added high-resolution HLA genotyping to study TCR occurrence patterns. HLA typing included class I and class II loci at four-digit resolution. The number of typed donors differed by locus: 629-630 for A, B, C, DRB1 and DQB1; 500 to 550 for DQA1; roughly 600 for DPA1; and roughly 450 for DPB1. The study used immunosequencing to profile the T cell repertoires of 666 subjects and linked those repertoires to cytomegalovirus serostatus. Along with the approximately 700-subject first cohort, a separate validation cohort of more than 90 different subjects was used.

What the authors observed across the whole study: The sequencing pipeline was judged likely to have produced a cluster of highly shared sequence variants as a technical artifact. A later analysis found that HLA-associated TCR beta chains were more clonally expanded and had lower generation probabilities than equally common non-associated chains. The 87-base-pair reads could not distinguish some IMGT-functional V segments, including TRBV6-2 and TRBV6-3, so those segments were excluded. Roughly uniform sequencing depth across donors was assumed in presence/absence analyses, although this assumption may not hold. Correlated functional status among segregating V segments might be attributable to linkage disequilibrium, but an unknown experimental factor could not be ruled out. An association between a missense DCLRE1C variant and V-gene and J-gene trimming of TCR beta chains was found in a later genetic analysis and replicated in an independent cohort. A further reported finding was that TCR beta sequences accurately predicted the HLA-A and HLA-B alleles for most subjects in the first cohort. Because HLA typing was unavailable for some donors at each locus, only the typed subset was used in association tests. At a false discovery rate of 0.05, a later analysis linked about 17,000 TCR beta sequences to specific HLA alleles. A later genetic analysis reported fewer N-insertions in productive TCRs among donors in an Asian-associated ancestry cluster than the roughly 620-donor mean. In an earlier analysis of around 500 of the donors, most TCR beta V segments appeared in productive rearrangements about 87% or about 30% of the time, broadly matching IMGT annotations. Most TCR sequences were seen in very few donors, while some public TCRs were found in many individuals. Several of the top co-occurrence clusters appeared to be linked to parvovirus B19, influenza, CMV and Epstein-Barr virus, according to a later analysis. Strong co-occurrence of HLA alleles, especially DR and DQ, made assigning TCR associations to individual alleles difficult. CMV serostatus was the only immune exposure information available for the cohort. Three of the identified cytomegalovirus-associated TCR beta chains were confirmed in vitro to be specific for cytomegalovirus antigens. This cohort had only TCR beta chains sequenced, and the lack of alpha or paired-chain data limited which features could be detected. In a later analysis, most CMV-associated TCR beta chains were found to appear HLA-restricted, with HLA associations seemingly driven largely by CMV exposure. The authors suggested that the approach could potentially be generalized to other disease states and immunological phenotypes. A total of fewer than 200 TCR beta chains were listed by the study as associated with cytomegalovirus. The classifier was reported to diagnose cytomegalovirus status with high specificity and sensitivity in both the original and validation cohorts. In a later analysis, the rate of TCR association differed among HLA loci, with DRB1 alleles having the most associated TCRs and HLA-C alleles having the fewest. The earlier analysis of almost 600 of the donors excluded approximately 15 rarely observed V segments, including chromosome 9 orphons, because counts were too low.

Libraries were constructed by the immunoSEQ multiplex PCR assay. For the multiplex PCR, a mixture combining 60 forward primers for TCR Vbeta segments and 13 reverse primers for TCR Jbeta segments was used. The CDR3 region of rearranged TCR beta genes was amplified from genomic DNA with a multiplex PCR assay. The Illumina HiSeq System was used to sequence the amplified TCR beta libraries as 87-base-pair reads. The study's own analysis went as follows. In a later analysis, 80 million or so unique TCR beta chains were counted across the roughly 610 repertoires, and approximately 9.9 million of these chains were shared by at least two donors. Raw reads were error-corrected and collapsed into unique sequences with a nearest-neighbor algorithm that merged closely related sequences to remove PCR and sequencing errors. Alignment of CDR3 sequences to IMGT reference sequences was used to assign V, D and J gene segments. For a sequence to be retained, at least a six-nucleotide match to both a V gene segment and a J gene segment was required. Rearrangements were classified as productive when the CDR3 lacked stop codons and remained in frame with V and J, and all other rearrangements were classified as non-productive. Following IMGT convention, CDR3 was defined as the stretch from the second conserved V-encoded cysteine up to the conserved J-encoded phenylalanine. The earlier analysis of roughly 590 of the donors excluded sequences that lacked an unambiguous match to a single V gene segment. In an earlier analysis of a few hundred of the donors, V segments were called functional above 56.7% productive rearrangements and were called segregating when the between-donor standard deviation exceeded 5%. A statistical classification framework was developed to diagnose cytomegalovirus status using the catalog of TCR beta chain sequences. In a later analysis, TCR nucleotide sequences were compared against IMGT/GENE-DB human TR gene sequences so that V and J genes could be assigned. Using the TCRdist pipeline, a later analysis assigned CDR3 sequences along with most-parsimonious VDJ recombination scenarios. In a later analysis, each TCR beta chain was defined by its CDR3 amino acid sequence together with its V-gene family, and reads lacking a unique V-gene family were excluded. To address suspected cross-contamination and a sequencing artifact, a later analysis removed roughly 580 highly shared, low-generation-probability nucleotide sequences. A later analysis calculated a clonal expansion index for each public chain from normalized within-repertoire ranks of inferred template counts. A later analysis computed generation probabilities with a VDJ recombination model fitted to out-of-frame rearrangements, and checked the results against IGoR. Hypergeometric tests were used in a later analysis to score TCR-TCR, TCR-HLA and TCR-CMV co-occurrence, with a repertoire-size bias correction applied to the TCR pairs. A later analysis estimated false discovery rates by permuting HLA or CMV assignments 20 times. In a later analysis, co-occurring TCRs were grouped with DBSCAN, and TCRdist sequence similarity was added when clustering was performed within HLA-allele-positive subsets. For co-occurrence clustering, repertoires with fewer than 30,000 or more than 120,000 public chains were excluded, along with roughly 5 repertoires with anomalous nucleotide sharing. TCRdb's version of the immuneACCESS table is confined to in-frame rearrangements and falls short of the full clone set. An unresolved V gene accounts for under half of the shortfall where checked; the remainder is of unknown origin. That table supplies the V and J calls and clone size; D and trimming were determined from the DNA. Within this sample are 100,000 to 150,000 clones, with 80% of them counted one time only. The ten largest make up approximately 10% of the sample.

In regard to this clone: The antigen it binds to is not known. No qualities accompany the bases; no much larger clone lies one base away.

The cohort comprised approximately 700 healthy bone marrow donors. All cohort members were sampled while nominally healthy, although unrecorded immune exposures were likely present. The donor tested CMV seropositive and was one of the 289 seropositive cohort members. A peripheral blood sample was collected from each donor, and TCR beta sequencing was performed on peripheral blood mononuclear cells. The Qiagen DNeasy Blood Extraction Kit was used to extract genomic DNA from the blood cell samples. The CDR3 has 15 amino acids, counting the end cysteine and phenylalanine. Solely the CDR3 DNA is kept, with 45 bases framed from the first base. The germline V gene provides CDR1 MNHNS and CDR2 SASEGT. Relative to germline, V is missing 5 bases and J is missing 2 bases, with 6 bases of the junction outside any gene match.

The receptor chain draws on TRBV6-1 and TRBJ1-2, with 9 middle bases fitting TRBD1. The sample consisted of PBMCs. The receptor was isolated from a man aged 25-40 years in good health and CMV-seropositive. CDR3 loop: CASSPGTGLNYGYTF. The DNA sequence is as follows: TGTGCCAGCAGTCCCGGGACAGGGCTGAACTATGGCTACACCTTC.